These 14 T cell receptor beta chains came from one sample sequenced in a study of blood T cell repertoires in COVID-19. Sequencing was performed with immunoSEQ multiplex PCR; in TCRdb, only in-frame clones are kept and a portion is missing. The sample comprises over 60,000 clones, roughly 80% of which are singletons, and 12% rests with the top ten. The sample consisted of peripheral blood. Receptors originate from a human donor in a cohort sampled during active COVID-19.

V is TRBV3-1 (or the pseudogene TRBV3-2) and J is TRBJ2-3, with D perhaps TRBD1 (5 bases). The ends were cut back, 8 bases at V and 0 bases at J, with 9 bases in the middle. Germline CDR1 and CDR2: LGHDT and YNNKEL (reference sequence). This CDR3 spans 13 amino acids. In nucleotides, the CDR3 is TGTGCCAGCCGGGCAGGGAGCACAGATACGCAGTATTTT. It specifies CASRAGSTDTQYF.

The V call is TRBV6-6, the J call TRBJ1-6; D is unclear. Deletions cut 5 bases from V and 10 bases from J, with 21 bases between. This CDR3 region has 16 residues. Germline V gene sequence: CDR1 MNHNY, CDR2 SVGAGI (reference sequence). Here the CDR3 reads CASSTPREGVGSPLHF. The DNA for the CDR3 is TGTGCCAGCAGTACCCCTAGAGAGGGTGTAGGCTCACCCCTCCACTTT.

The genes are TRBV7-3 and TRBJ2-3, with 9 nucleotides matching TRBD1. Germline loops: CDR1 SGHTA, CDR2 FQGTGA. This CDR3 is built from 15 residues. The trim removed 0 bases at V and 7 bases at J, leaving 5 bases unmatched. The CDR3 DNA sequence: TGTGCCAGCAGCTTAACGGCCGGACAGGGGAATACGCAGTATTTT. Residues: CASSLTAGQGNTQYF.

The rearrangement links TRBV6-5 to TRBJ1-5; D is perhaps TRBD1 (6 bases). Germline V gene data show CDR1 as MNHEY and CDR2 as SVGAGI. Trimming cost V 5 bases and J 3 bases, with 11 bases left between them. The CDR3 is made up of 14 amino acids. CDR3 region: CASSLDSPNQPQHF. CDR3 DNA: TGTGCCAGCAGTCTGGACAGTCCCAATCAGCCCCAGCATTTT.

The rearrangement joins TRBV2 to TRBJ1-6; D uncertain. This CDR3 has 14 residues. The germline CDR1 and CDR2 sequences are SNHLY and FYNNEI. V lost 0 bases and J lost 7, with 7 bases in between. Here the CDR3 DNA reads TGTGCCAGCAGTGAAGCGCCTGCGAATTCACCCCTCCACTTT. This codes for CASSEAPANSPLHF.

The genes are TRBV20-1 and TRBJ2-1; D might be TRBD2 (5 bases). Trimming took off 3 bases at V and 12 bases at J, with 30 bases between the two ends. Germline CDR1 and CDR2: DFQATT and SNEGSKA (reference sequence). The CDR3 is 17 residues long. The CDR3 bases are TGCAGTGCTAGTCCGGGGAATCATCCCAGTCAGGATAAGGGGCAGTTCTTC. It encodes CSASPGNHPSQDKGQFF.

This clone has just one count. The rearrangement uses TRBV27 and TRBJ1-6; D unclear. Germline V CDR1 and CDR2: MNHEY, SMNVEV (reference sequence). V lost 7 bases, J lost 10 bases, and 20 bases lay in between. This CDR3 has 15 residues. CDR3 coding DNA: TGTGCCAGCACCTCACCTGGGCAGGCTTTCTCACCCCTCCACTTT. Translation: CASTSPGQAFSPLHF.

The rearrangement links TRBV2 to TRBJ1-1; tentative D call: TRBD1 (5 bases). Germline V gives CDR1 SNHLY, CDR2 FYNNEI. There are 15 residues in the CDR3. Trimming took 5 bases from V and 1 from J, leaving 14 bases between them. CDR3 sequence reads: CASSRTREGNTEAFF. CDR3 in DNA: TGTGCCAGCAGTCGCACCAGGGAGGGGAACACTGAAGCTTTCTTT. Supplemented by reference TRBV2 and TRBJ1-1, the full variable domain reads EPEVTQTPSHQVTQMGQEVILRCVPISNHLYFYWYRQILGQKVEFLVSFYNNEISEKSEIFDDQFSVERPDGSNFTLKIRSTKLEDSAMYFCASSRTREGNTEAFFGQGTRLTVV.

The chain is built from TRBV6-5 and TRBJ1-5; maybe TRBD1 (6 bases). This CDR3 is built from 14 residues. The ends were cut back, 2 bases at V and 3 bases at J, with 8 bases in the middle. Germline V gives CDR1 MNHEY, CDR2 SVGAGI. The CDR3 protein is CASSYRDNNQPQHF. CDR3 bases: TGTGCCAGCAGTTACCGGGACAACAATCAGCCCCAGCATTTT.

The V and J genes are TRBV3-1 (or the pseudogene TRBV3-2) and TRBJ1-2; D is perhaps TRBD1 (5 bases). The CDR3 consists of 14 residues. Germline-derived CDR1 and CDR2 are LGHDT and YNNKEL (reference sequence). V was clipped by 0 bases and J by 4 bases, with 9 bases between them. CDR3 residues: CASSQDLQGYGYTF. The CDR3 DNA is TGTGCCAGCAGCCAAGATTTGCAGGGCTATGGCTACACCTTC.

This clone was counted only a few times. The J gene is TRBJ1-1, the V gene TRBV27; D is possibly TRBD1 (5 bases). Germline V gene data show CDR1 as MNHEY and CDR2 as SMNVEV (reference sequence). This CDR3 comprises 16 residues. V gave up 4 bases and J gave up 1 base, with 16 bases separating them. The CDR3 nucleotides are TGTGCCAGCAGTTCAAATCCGACAGCCAGGAACACTGAAGCTTTCTTT. This sequence encodes CASSSNPTARNTEAFF.

This chain links TRBV11-2 with TRBJ2-1; possibly TRBD2 for D (5 bases). The germline CDR1 and CDR2 sequences are SGHAT and FQNNGV. The CDR3 totals 16 residues. The V gene lost 8 bases and the J gene lost 0 bases, with 17 bases spanning the gap. CDR3 nucleotides: TGTGCCAGCGGGGAGCGCGGGTTTAGCTCCTACAATGAGCAGTTCTTC. Translated: CASGERGFSSYNEQFF.

The CDR3 sequence is CASSLWSLAYEQYF. The CDR3 region has the DNA TGTGCCAGCAGTTTATGGAGTCTTGCATACGAGCAGTACTTC. The rearrangement joins TRBV28 to TRBJ2-7; no clear D gene. There are 14 residues in the CDR3. Germline CDR1 and CDR2: MDHEN and SYDVKM. V lost 0 bases to trimming and J lost 4 bases, with 10 bases between them.

The J gene is TRBJ1-1, the V gene TRBV27; D ambiguous. Trimming shortened V by 3 bases and J by 3 bases, and 11 bases separated the two germline ends. The CDR3 extends over 14 amino acids. Germline CDR1 and CDR2: MNHEY and SMNVEV (reference sequence). Written as DNA, the CDR3 is TGTGCCAGCAGTTTGCGGAGATCCTACACTGAAGCTTTCTTT. This encodes CASSLRRSYTEAFF.